Listed below are T cell receptor beta chains from one sample, sequenced in a study of cytotoxic CD8 clonotypes in ibrutinib-treated CLL. Assay used: immunoSEQ multiplex PCR; TCRdb lists only in-frame clones, some missing. The sample lists more than 200,000 clones, roughly 74% occurring once. Sequences were derived from PBMCs, sampled after 24 months of ibrutinib treatment. Receptors were obtained from a human donor with chronic lymphocytic leukemia. The CDR3 runs from the conserved cysteine through the conserved F or W. Each record gives: clone size, J gene, V gene, D gene, CDR3 DNA, CDR3 protein. A D gene is named only where the DNA matches it firmly. A row's size may be missing; if present it is once, few, many or a size class.

abundance: -; j_gene: TRBJ2-1; v_gene: TRBV2; d_gene: TRBD2; CDR3nt: TGTGCCAGCATAGTTGGCGGGACTAGCGGATACAATGAGCAGTTCTTC; CDR3aa: CASIVGGTSGYNEQFF
abundance: once; j_gene: TRBJ2-1; v_gene: TRBV6-6; d_gene: TRBD2; CDR3nt: TGTGCCAGCAGTGCCCTCCTAGCGGGAGATAGGAATGAGCAGTTCTTC; CDR3aa: CASSALLAGDRNEQFF
abundance: -; j_gene: TRBJ2-5; v_gene: TRBV11-3; d_gene: -; CDR3nt: TGTGCCAGCAGCTTAGTAGGAGGGGACGGAGAGACCCAGTACTTC; CDR3aa: CASSLVGGDGETQYF
abundance: -; j_gene: TRBJ2-7; v_gene: TRBV29-1; d_gene: TRBD1; CDR3nt: TGCAGCGTCGGGGACAGGAGCCCCTACGAGCAGTACTTC; CDR3aa: CSVGDRSPYEQYF
abundance: -; j_gene: TRBJ1-3; v_gene: TRBV19; d_gene: TRBD1; CDR3nt: TGTGCCAGTAGTCCGGGCCTGGACAGGGTCTCTGGAAACACCATATATTTT; CDR3aa: CASSPGLDRVSGNTIYF
abundance: -; j_gene: TRBJ2-7; v_gene: TRBV5-1; d_gene: TRBD1; CDR3nt: TGCGCCAGCAGCTTGGCCGACAGGGGAGCCTACGAGCAGTACTTC; CDR3aa: CASSLADRGAYEQYF
abundance: once; j_gene: TRBJ2-1; v_gene: TRBV28; d_gene: TRBD2; CDR3nt: TGTGCCAGCAGTTCCCAGCGGGAGGGCCGGGGTGAGCAGTTCTTC; CDR3aa: CASSSQREGRGEQFF
abundance: -; j_gene: TRBJ2-6; v_gene: TRBV29-1; d_gene: -; CDR3nt: TGCAGCGGCGGCTCTGGGGCCAACGTCCTGACTTTC; CDR3aa: CSGGSGANVLTF
abundance: -; j_gene: TRBJ2-7; v_gene: TRBV6-5; d_gene: -; CDR3nt: TGTGCCAGCAGTTACTCGAAACAAGCCTACGAGCAGTACTTC; CDR3aa: CASSYSKQAYEQYF
abundance: -; j_gene: TRBJ2-2; v_gene: TRBV11-2; d_gene: -; CDR3nt: TGTGCCAGCAGCCCCCCGCGGCAAGTCCTAGCCGGGGAGCTGTTTTTT; CDR3aa: CASSPPRQVLAGELFF
abundance: -; j_gene: TRBJ1-2; v_gene: TRBV28; d_gene: -; CDR3nt: TGTGCCAGCAGCCCCGCGGAATTTAACTATGGCTACACCTTC; CDR3aa: CASSPAEFNYGYTF
abundance: -; j_gene: TRBJ2-7; v_gene: TRBV7-9; d_gene: TRBD2; CDR3nt: TGTGCCAGCAGCTTGGCCCACAGGAGCGGGGGCGAGCAGTACTTC; CDR3aa: CASSLAHRSGGEQYF
abundance: -; j_gene: TRBJ1-5; v_gene: TRBV7-9; d_gene: -; CDR3nt: TGTGCCAGCAGCAACAGGGCGGACAATCAGCCCCAGCATTTT; CDR3aa: CASSNRADNQPQHF
abundance: -; j_gene: TRBJ2-2; v_gene: TRBV9; d_gene: TRBD2; CDR3nt: TGTGCCAGCAGGGACTCTAGCGGTACGAACACCGGGGAGCTGTTTTTT; CDR3aa: CASRDSSGTNTGELFF
abundance: -; j_gene: TRBJ1-2; v_gene: TRBV28; d_gene: -; CDR3nt: TGTGCCAGCAGTTTAGGGGAGATCTATGGCTACACCTTC; CDR3aa: CASSLGEIYGYTF
abundance: few; j_gene: TRBJ1-5; v_gene: TRBV27; d_gene: -; CDR3nt: TGTGCCAGCAGCGATGGAATTTATCAGCCCCAGCATTTT; CDR3aa: CASSDGIYQPQHF
abundance: -; j_gene: TRBJ2-7; v_gene: TRBV9; d_gene: -; CDR3nt: TGTGCCAGCAGTGTTAGGCCGGGACCCCAGTCGGGCGCAACCTACGAGCAGTACTTC; CDR3aa: CASSVRPGPQSGATYEQYF
abundance: -; j_gene: TRBJ2-7; v_gene: TRBV28; d_gene: -; CDR3nt: TGTGCCAGCAGTTTGCAGCAGGGCTACGAGCAGTACTTC; CDR3aa: CASSLQQGYEQYF
abundance: -; j_gene: TRBJ2-1; v_gene: TRBV25-1; d_gene: TRBD2; CDR3nt: TGTGCCAGTACAGCGGGAGGCCCACTTTACAGCTCCTACAATGAGCAGTTCTTC; CDR3aa: CASTAGGPLYSSYNEQFF
abundance: -; j_gene: TRBJ2-7; v_gene: TRBV11-2; d_gene: TRBD2; CDR3nt: TGTGCCAGCAGAGCACCGGGACTAGCGCTGGCCTACGAGCAGTACTTC; CDR3aa: CASRAPGLALAYEQYF
abundance: -; j_gene: TRBJ1-1; v_gene: TRBV18; d_gene: TRBD1; CDR3nt: TGTGCCAGCTCACCGTTTGGACAGGGGCCGTTTCTTGACGAAGCTTTCTTT; CDR3aa: CASSPFGQGPFLDEAFF
abundance: -; j_gene: TRBJ2-6; v_gene: TRBV15; d_gene: -; CDR3nt: TGTGCCACCAGAGCCGGGGAGCGGGGGGCCAACGTCCTGACTTTC; CDR3aa: CATRAGERGANVLTF
abundance: -; j_gene: TRBJ1-5; v_gene: TRBV10-3; d_gene: -; CDR3nt: TGTGCCATCTGGGACGGGCTCCAGCCCCAGCATTTT; CDR3aa: CAIWDGLQPQHF
abundance: -; j_gene: TRBJ1-5; v_gene: TRBV6-6; d_gene: -; CDR3nt: TGTGCCAGCAGCCTACAGGGAGGGCAGCCCCAGCATTTT; CDR3aa: CASSLQGGQPQHF
abundance: -; j_gene: TRBJ2-1; v_gene: TRBV20-1; d_gene: -; CDR3nt: TGCAGTGCACTGAGAAATGAGCAGTTCTTC; CDR3aa: CSALRNEQFF
abundance: -; j_gene: TRBJ2-1; v_gene: TRBV6-1; d_gene: -; CDR3nt: TGTGCCAGCTCGAACAATGAGCAGTTCTTC; CDR3aa: CASSNNEQFF
abundance: -; j_gene: TRBJ1-1; v_gene: TRBV5-1; d_gene: -; CDR3nt: TGCGCCAGCAGCTTGCTGGGTAGCGGGAACACTGAAGCTTTCTTT; CDR3aa: CASSLLGSGNTEAFF
abundance: -; j_gene: TRBJ1-2; v_gene: TRBV9; d_gene: -; CDR3nt: TGTGCCAGCAGCGACCTGCCAGATCCTAACTATGGCTACACCTTC; CDR3aa: CASSDLPDPNYGYTF
abundance: -; j_gene: TRBJ2-7; v_gene: TRBV6-5; d_gene: TRBD2; CDR3nt: TGTGCCAGCAGGACAGCGGGAGGAATCTACGAGCAGTACTTC; CDR3aa: CASRTAGGIYEQYF
abundance: -; j_gene: TRBJ2-7; v_gene: TRBV27; d_gene: -; CDR3nt: TGTGCCAGCAGGCCCCTAGCGTCGTCCTACGAGCAGTACTTC; CDR3aa: CASRPLASSYEQYF
abundance: few; j_gene: TRBJ2-3; v_gene: TRBV30; d_gene: -; CDR3nt: TGTGCCTGGAGTCTAGATACGCAGTATTTT; CDR3aa: CAWSLDTQYF
abundance: few; j_gene: TRBJ2-2; v_gene: TRBV29-1; d_gene: -; CDR3nt: TGCAGCGTTGACACACTGAACACCGGGGAGCTGTTTTTT; CDR3aa: CSVDTLNTGELFF
abundance: -; j_gene: TRBJ1-5; v_gene: TRBV7-3; d_gene: -; CDR3nt: TGTGCCAGCAGCGAAAGGGGAGGCAGCAATCAGCCCCAGCATTTT; CDR3aa: CASSERGGSNQPQHF
abundance: -; j_gene: TRBJ2-7; v_gene: TRBV2; d_gene: -; CDR3nt: TGTGCCAGCACCTCAGGGGCGGACGTAGAGCAGTACTTC; CDR3aa: CASTSGADVEQYF
abundance: -; j_gene: TRBJ1-3; v_gene: TRBV28; d_gene: -; CDR3nt: TGTGCCAGCCTTGACTCTGGAAACACCATATATTTT; CDR3aa: CASLDSGNTIYF
abundance: once; j_gene: TRBJ1-5; v_gene: TRBV27; d_gene: -; CDR3nt: TGTGCCAGCAACCTCGAGGGTCAGCCCCAGCATTTT; CDR3aa: CASNLEGQPQHF
abundance: few; j_gene: TRBJ1-4; v_gene: TRBV27; d_gene: TRBD1; CDR3nt: TGTGCCAGCAGTCCTTATTATTTGGGGACAGGGGGAAAACTGTTTTTT; CDR3aa: CASSPYYLGTGGKLFF
abundance: -; j_gene: TRBJ1-2; v_gene: TRBV30; d_gene: TRBD1; CDR3nt: TGTGCCTGGAGGGGGACTGGGACAGGGCGAAGTGGCTACACCTTC; CDR3aa: CAWRGTGTGRSGYTF
abundance: -; j_gene: TRBJ1-2; v_gene: TRBV7-3; d_gene: -; CDR3nt: TGTGCCAGCAGCCAACAAGGGACAAGTCCGGGCTACACCTTC; CDR3aa: CASSQQGTSPGYTF
abundance: -; j_gene: TRBJ2-3; v_gene: TRBV7-9; d_gene: TRBD2; CDR3nt: TGTGCCAGCAGCACTCCGGGACTAGCGGGAGGGTCCGGTACGCAGTATTTT; CDR3aa: CASSTPGLAGGSGTQYF
abundance: -; j_gene: TRBJ2-7; v_gene: TRBV28; d_gene: -; CDR3nt: TGTGCCAGCAGTTTAGCCAGGTGGGCTAGCTACGAGCAGTACTTC; CDR3aa: CASSLARWASYEQYF
abundance: -; j_gene: TRBJ1-2; v_gene: TRBV10-1; d_gene: TRBD1; CDR3nt: TGCGCCAGCAGCTCCGGACAGGGGGCATGGAGCTACACCTTC; CDR3aa: CASSSGQGAWSYTF
abundance: -; j_gene: TRBJ1-2; v_gene: TRBV7-2; d_gene: -; CDR3nt: TGTGCCAGCAGCTTATGGATTTCCTATGGCTACACCTTC; CDR3aa: CASSLWISYGYTF
abundance: -; j_gene: TRBJ1-2; v_gene: TRBV7-8; d_gene: -; CDR3nt: TGTGCCAGCAGCCTCCGGACAGACATATCTCTATGGGGCTACACCTTC; CDR3aa: CASSLRTDISLWGYTF
abundance: -; j_gene: TRBJ2-2; v_gene: TRBV9; d_gene: TRBD2; CDR3nt: TGTGCCAGCCGGCGGGAGACGAACACCGGGGAGCTGTTTTTT; CDR3aa: CASRRETNTGELFF
abundance: -; j_gene: TRBJ1-6; v_gene: TRBV30; d_gene: -; CDR3nt: TGTGCCTGGAGTCCAGGGGTCAATTCACCCCTCCACTTT; CDR3aa: CAWSPGVNSPLHF
abundance: -; j_gene: TRBJ1-4; v_gene: TRBV4-1; d_gene: -; CDR3nt: TGCGCCAGCAGCCTCTACGGCTTAAATGAAAAACTGTTTTTT; CDR3aa: CASSLYGLNEKLFF
abundance: -; j_gene: TRBJ2-5; v_gene: TRBV25-1; d_gene: TRBD2; CDR3nt: TGTGCCAGTGTACTAGCGGGAGGGCCTCTGGAGACCCAGTACTTC; CDR3aa: CASVLAGGPLETQYF
abundance: few; j_gene: TRBJ2-7; v_gene: TRBV7-2; d_gene: -; CDR3nt: TGTGCCAGCAGCGCCGGATCTTACGAGCAGTACTTC; CDR3aa: CASSAGSYEQYF
abundance: -; j_gene: TRBJ1-1; v_gene: TRBV6-5; d_gene: -; CDR3nt: TGTGCCAGCAGTTACTCTTCCAGGGCGAACACTGAAGCTTTCTTT; CDR3aa: CASSYSSRANTEAFF
abundance: -; j_gene: TRBJ2-3; v_gene: TRBV7-6; d_gene: TRBD1; CDR3nt: TGTGCCAGCAGCCACAGGGGTCCCTCAGATACGCAGTATTTT; CDR3aa: CASSHRGPSDTQYF
abundance: -; j_gene: TRBJ2-7; v_gene: TRBV28; d_gene: TRBD2; CDR3nt: TGTGCCAGCAGTTTACATAGCGGGGGCGCCTACGAGCAGTACTTC; CDR3aa: CASSLHSGGAYEQYF
abundance: few; j_gene: TRBJ2-1; v_gene: TRBV11-2; d_gene: -; CDR3nt: TGTGCCAGCAGCTTCACAATCTATAGCTCCTACAATGAGCAGTTCTTC; CDR3aa: CASSFTIYSSYNEQFF